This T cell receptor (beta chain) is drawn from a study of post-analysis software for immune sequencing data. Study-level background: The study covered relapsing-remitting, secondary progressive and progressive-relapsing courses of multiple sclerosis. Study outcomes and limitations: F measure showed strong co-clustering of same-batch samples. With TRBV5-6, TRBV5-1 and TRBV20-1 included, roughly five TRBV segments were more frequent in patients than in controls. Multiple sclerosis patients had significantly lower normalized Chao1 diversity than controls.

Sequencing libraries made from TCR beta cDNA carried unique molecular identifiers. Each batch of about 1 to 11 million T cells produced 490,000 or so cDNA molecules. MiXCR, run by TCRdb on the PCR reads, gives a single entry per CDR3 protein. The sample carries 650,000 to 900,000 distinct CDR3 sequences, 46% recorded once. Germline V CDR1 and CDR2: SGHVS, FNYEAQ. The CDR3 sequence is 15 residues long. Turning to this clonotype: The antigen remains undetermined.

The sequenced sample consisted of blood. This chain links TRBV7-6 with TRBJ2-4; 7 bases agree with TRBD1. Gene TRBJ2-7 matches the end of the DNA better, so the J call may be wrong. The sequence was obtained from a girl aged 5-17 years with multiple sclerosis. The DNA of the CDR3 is TGTGCCAGCAACATATACCGGACAGGTGACTACGAGCAGTACTTC. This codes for CASNIYRTGDYEQYF.